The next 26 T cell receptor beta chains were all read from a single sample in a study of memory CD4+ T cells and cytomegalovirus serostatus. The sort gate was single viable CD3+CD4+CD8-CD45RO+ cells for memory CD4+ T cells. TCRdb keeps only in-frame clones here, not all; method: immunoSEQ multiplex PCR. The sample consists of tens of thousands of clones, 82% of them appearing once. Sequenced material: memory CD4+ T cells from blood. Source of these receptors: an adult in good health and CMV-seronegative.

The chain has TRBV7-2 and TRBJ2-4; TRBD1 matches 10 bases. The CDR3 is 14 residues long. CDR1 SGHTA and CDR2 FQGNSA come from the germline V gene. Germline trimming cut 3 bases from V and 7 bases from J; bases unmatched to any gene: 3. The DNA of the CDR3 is TGTGCCAGCAGCTTGCCGGGACAGGGGAACATTCAGTACTTC. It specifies CASSLPGQGNIQYF.

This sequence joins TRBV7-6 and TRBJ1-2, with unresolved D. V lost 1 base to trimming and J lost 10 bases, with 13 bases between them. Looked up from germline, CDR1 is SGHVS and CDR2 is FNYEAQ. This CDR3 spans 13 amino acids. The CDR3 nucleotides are TGTGCCAGCAGCTTAGAATGGGGTACGGCCTACACCTTC. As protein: CASSLEWGTAYTF. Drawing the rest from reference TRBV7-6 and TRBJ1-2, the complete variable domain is GAGVSQSPRYKVTKRGQDVALRCDPISGHVSLYWYRQALGQGPEFLTYFNYEAQQDKSGLPNDRFSAERPEGSISTLTIQRTEQRDSAMYRCASSLEWGTAYTFGSGTRLTVV.

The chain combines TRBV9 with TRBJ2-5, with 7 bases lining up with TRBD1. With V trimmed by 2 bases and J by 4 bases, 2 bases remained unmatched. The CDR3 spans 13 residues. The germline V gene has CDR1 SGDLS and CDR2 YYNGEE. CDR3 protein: CASSVDRVETQYF. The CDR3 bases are TGTGCCAGCAGCGTTGACAGGGTAGAGACCCAGTACTTC. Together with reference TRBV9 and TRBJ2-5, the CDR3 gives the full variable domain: DSGVTQTPKHLITATGQRVTLRCSPRSGDLSVYWYQQSLDQGLQFLIQYYNGEERAKGNILERFSAQQFPDLHSELNLSSLELGDSALYFCASSVDRVETQYFGPGTRLLVL.

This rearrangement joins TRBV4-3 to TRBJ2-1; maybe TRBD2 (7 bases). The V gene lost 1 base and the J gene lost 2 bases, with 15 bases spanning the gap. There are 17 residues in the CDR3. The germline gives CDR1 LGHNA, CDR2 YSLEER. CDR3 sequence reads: CASSQGAGAKPYNEQFF. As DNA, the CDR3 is TGCGCCAGCAGCCAAGGTGCGGGGGCGAAACCCTACAATGAGCAGTTCTTC.

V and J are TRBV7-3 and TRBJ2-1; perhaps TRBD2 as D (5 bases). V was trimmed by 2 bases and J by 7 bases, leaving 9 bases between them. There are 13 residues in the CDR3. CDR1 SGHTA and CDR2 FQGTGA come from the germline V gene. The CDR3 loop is CASSLGLLNEQFF. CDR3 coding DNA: TGTGCCAGCAGCTTAGGACTGTTAAATGAGCAGTTCTTC.

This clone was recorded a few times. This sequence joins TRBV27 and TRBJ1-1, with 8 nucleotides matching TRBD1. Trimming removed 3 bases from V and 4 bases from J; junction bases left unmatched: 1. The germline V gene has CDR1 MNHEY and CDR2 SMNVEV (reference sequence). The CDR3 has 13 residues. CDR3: CASSFTGGTEAFF. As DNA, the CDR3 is TGTGCCAGCAGTTTCACAGGGGGCACTGAAGCTTTCTTT.

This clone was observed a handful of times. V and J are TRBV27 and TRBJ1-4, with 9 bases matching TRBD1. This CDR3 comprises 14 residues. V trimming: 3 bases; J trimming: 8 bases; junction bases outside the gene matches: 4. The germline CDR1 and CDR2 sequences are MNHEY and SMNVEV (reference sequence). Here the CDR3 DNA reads TGTGCCAGCAGTTTCGGGACAGGGAGGGAAAAACTGTTTTTT. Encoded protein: CASSFGTGREKLFF.

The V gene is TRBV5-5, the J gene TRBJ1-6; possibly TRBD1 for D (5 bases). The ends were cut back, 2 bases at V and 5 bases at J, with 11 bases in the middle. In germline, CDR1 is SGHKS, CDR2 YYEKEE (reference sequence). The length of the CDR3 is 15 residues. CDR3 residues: CASSFRDGDNSPLHF. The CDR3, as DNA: TGTGCCAGCAGCTTCCGGGACGGAGATAATTCACCCCTCCACTTT. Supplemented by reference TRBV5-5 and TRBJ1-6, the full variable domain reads DAGVTQSPTHLIKTRGQQVTLRCSPISGHKSVSWYQQVLGQGPQFIFQYYEKEERGRGNFPDRFSARQFPNYSSELNVNALLLGDSALYLCASSFRDGDNSPLHFGNGTRLTVT.

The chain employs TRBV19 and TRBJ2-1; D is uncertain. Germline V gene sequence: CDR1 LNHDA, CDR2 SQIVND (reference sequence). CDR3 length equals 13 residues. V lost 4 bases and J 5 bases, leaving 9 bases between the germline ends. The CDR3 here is CASSTGLNNEQFF. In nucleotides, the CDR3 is TGTGCCAGTAGTACCGGTCTTAACAATGAGCAGTTCTTC. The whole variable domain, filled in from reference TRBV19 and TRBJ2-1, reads DGGITQSPKYLFRKEGQNVTLSCEQNLNHDAMYWYRQDPGQGLRLIYYSQIVNDFQKGDIAEGYSVSREKKESFPLTVTSAQKNPTAFYLCASSTGLNNEQFFGPGTRLTVL.

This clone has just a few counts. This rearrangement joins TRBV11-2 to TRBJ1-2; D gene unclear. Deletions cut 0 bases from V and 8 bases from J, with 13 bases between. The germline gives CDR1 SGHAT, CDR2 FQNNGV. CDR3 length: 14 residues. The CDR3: CASSLDSSLRGYTF. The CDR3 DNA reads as TGTGCCAGCAGCTTAGACTCGAGCCTCCGGGGCTACACCTTC.

This chain's CDR3 is CASSSTGKEQYF. The CDR3 coding sequence is TGTGCCAGCAGTTCGACAGGGAAGGAGCAGTACTTC. V usage is TRBV6-6 and J usage is TRBJ2-7; the match to TRBD1 covers 7 bases. The V and J ends lost 4 bases and 7 bases, in that order; junction bases with no gene match: 4. The CDR3 runs 12 residues. CDR1 is MNHNY and CDR2 is SVGAGI in the germline V gene (reference sequence).

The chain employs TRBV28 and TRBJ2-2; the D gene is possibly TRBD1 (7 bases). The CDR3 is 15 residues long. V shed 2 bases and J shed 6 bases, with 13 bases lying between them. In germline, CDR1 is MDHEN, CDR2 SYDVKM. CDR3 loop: CASSLGRGVSGELFF. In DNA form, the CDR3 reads TGTGCCAGCAGTTTAGGCAGGGGGGTGTCCGGGGAGCTGTTTTTT.

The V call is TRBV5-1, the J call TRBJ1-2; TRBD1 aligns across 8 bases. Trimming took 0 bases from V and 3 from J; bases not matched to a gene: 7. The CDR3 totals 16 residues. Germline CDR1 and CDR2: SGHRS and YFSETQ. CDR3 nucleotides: TGCGCCAGCAGCTTGGAGGGGGACAGGCCCCACTATGGCTACACCTTC. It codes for CASSLEGDRPHYGYTF.

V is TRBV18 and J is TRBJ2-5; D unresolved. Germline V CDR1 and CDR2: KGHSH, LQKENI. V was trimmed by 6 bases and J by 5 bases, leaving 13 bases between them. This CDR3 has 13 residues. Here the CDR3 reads CASSEILGETQYF. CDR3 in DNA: TGTGCCAGCTCTGAAATTTTAGGGGAGACCCAGTACTTC.

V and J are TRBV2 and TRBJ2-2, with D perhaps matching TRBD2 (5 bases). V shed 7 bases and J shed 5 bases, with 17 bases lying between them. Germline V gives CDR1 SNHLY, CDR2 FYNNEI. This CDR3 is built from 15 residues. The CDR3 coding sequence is TGTGCCAGCAAGGTTGAACGGGGTGGAACCGGGGAGCTGTTTTTT. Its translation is CASKVERGGTGELFF.

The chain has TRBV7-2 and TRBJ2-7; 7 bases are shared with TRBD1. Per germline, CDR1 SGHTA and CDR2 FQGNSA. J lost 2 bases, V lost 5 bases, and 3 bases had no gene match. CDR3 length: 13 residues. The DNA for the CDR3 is TGTGCCAGCAGCCACGGGACAGCCTACGAGCAGTACTTC. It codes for CASSHGTAYEQYF.

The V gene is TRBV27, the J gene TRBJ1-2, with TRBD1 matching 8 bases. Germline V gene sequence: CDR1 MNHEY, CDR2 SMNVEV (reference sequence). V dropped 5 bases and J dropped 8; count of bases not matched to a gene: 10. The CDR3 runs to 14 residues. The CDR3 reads CASSLTDRVEGYTF. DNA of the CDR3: TGTGCCAGCAGTCTGACGGACAGGGTAGAGGGCTACACCTTC.

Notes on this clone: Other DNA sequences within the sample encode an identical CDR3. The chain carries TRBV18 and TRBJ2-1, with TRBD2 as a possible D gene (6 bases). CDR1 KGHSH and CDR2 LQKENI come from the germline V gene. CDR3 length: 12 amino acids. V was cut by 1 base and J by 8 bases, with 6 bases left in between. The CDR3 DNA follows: TGTGCCAGCTCACCACGCGGGGATGAGCAGTTCTTC. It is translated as CASSPRGDEQFF.

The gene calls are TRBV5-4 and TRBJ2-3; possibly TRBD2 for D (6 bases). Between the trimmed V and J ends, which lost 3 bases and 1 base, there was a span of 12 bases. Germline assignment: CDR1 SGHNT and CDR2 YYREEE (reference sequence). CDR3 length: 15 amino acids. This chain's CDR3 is CASSSGGTRTDTQYF. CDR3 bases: TGTGCCAGCAGCTCTGGGGGGACCCGCACAGATACGCAGTATTTT.

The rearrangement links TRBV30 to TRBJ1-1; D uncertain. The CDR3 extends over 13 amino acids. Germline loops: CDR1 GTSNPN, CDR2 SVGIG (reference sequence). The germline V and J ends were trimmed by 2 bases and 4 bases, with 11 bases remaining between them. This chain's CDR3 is CAWSHPGSTEAFF. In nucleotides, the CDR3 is TGTGCCTGGAGTCACCCGGGTAGCACTGAAGCTTTCTTT.

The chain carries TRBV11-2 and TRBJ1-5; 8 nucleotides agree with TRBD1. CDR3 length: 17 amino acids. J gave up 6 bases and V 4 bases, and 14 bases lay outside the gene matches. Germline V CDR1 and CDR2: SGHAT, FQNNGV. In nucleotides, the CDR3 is TGTGCCAGCAGCTCACGAGATCAGGGGGCGCGAACTCAGCCCCAGCATTTT. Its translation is CASSSRDQGARTQPQHF.

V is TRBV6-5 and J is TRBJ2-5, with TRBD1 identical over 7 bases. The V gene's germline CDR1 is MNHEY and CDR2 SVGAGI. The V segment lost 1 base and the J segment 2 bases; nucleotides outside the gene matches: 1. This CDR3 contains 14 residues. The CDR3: CASSYWDSQETQYF. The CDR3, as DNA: TGTGCCAGCAGTTACTGGGACAGTCAAGAGACCCAGTACTTC.

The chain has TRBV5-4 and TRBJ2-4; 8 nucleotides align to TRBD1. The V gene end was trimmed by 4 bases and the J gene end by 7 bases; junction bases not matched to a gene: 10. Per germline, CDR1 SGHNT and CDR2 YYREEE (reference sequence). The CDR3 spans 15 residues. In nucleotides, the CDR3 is TGTGCCAGCAGCCATCAGGGGGCCCTGGGGAACATTCAGTACTTC. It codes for CASSHQGALGNIQYF. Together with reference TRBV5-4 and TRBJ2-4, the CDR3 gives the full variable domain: ETGVTQSPTHLIKTRGQQVTLRCSSQSGHNTVSWYQQALGQGPQFIFQYYREEENGRGNFPPRFSGLQFPNYSSELNVNALELDDSALYLCASSHQGALGNIQYFGAGTRLSVL.

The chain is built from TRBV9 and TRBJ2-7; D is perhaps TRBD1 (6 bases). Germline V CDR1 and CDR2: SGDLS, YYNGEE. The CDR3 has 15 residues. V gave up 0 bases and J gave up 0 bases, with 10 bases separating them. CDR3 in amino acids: CASSVGLDSSYEQYF. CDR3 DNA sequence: TGTGCCAGCAGCGTAGGCCTGGACAGCTCCTACGAGCAGTACTTC.

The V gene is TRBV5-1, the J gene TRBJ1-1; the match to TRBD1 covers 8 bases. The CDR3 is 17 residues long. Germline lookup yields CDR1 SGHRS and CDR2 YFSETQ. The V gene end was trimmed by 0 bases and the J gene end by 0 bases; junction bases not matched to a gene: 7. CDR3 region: CASSLGAGGRMNTEAFF. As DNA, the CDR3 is TGCGCCAGCAGCTTGGGCGCAGGGGGCAGAATGAACACTGAAGCTTTCTTT.

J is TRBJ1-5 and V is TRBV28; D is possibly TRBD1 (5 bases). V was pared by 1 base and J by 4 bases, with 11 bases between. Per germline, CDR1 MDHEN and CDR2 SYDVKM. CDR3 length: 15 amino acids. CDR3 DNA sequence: TGTGCCAGCAGTTTATCCGGAGGGGCTAATCAGCCCCAGCATTTT. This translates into CASSLSGGANQPQHF.